This section outlines one T cell receptor beta chain sequence together with its context. The antigen remains unidentified. One end of the junction varies from germline; a read error may be responsible. These data belong to a study of cytomegalovirus exposure and HLA in healthy donors. CDR1 and CDR2 (germline): SGDLS, YYNGEE. The length of the CDR3 is 12 residues. Whole-study results and caveats: Fewer N-insertions than the roughly 670-donor mean were reportedly shown by an Asian-associated ancestry cluster in a later analysis. In an earlier analysis, most TCR beta V segments were productive about 90% or about 30% of the time.

Vbeta (60) and Jbeta (13) primers were used in the PCR. The protocol was immunoSEQ multiplex PCR, while the TCRdb copy is restricted to in-frame clones and leaves out a portion. Here the sample spans about 72,000 clones, roughly four fifths being singletons. This receptor was identified in a young man in good health and CMV-seronegative. The J gene is TRBJ2-3, the V gene TRBV9, with a weak D call TRBD1 (5 bases). Specimen: PBMCs. CDR3 sequence: CASSGSTGTQYF. The CDR3 nucleotides read TGTGCCAGCAGCGGGAGCACAGGTACGCAGTATTTT.